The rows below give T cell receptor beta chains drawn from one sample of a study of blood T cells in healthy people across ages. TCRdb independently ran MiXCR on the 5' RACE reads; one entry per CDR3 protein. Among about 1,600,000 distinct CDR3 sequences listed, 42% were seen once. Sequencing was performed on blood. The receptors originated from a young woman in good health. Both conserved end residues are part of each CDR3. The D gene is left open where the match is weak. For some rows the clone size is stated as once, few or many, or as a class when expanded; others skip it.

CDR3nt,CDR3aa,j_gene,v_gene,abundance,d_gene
TGTGCCAGCAGTGATGGGGGACGGGGGACCCGAGGGGAAAAACTGTTTTTT,CASSDGGRGTRGEKLFF,TRBJ1-4,TRBV6-1,NA,NA
TGTGCCATCAGTGAGTTGGGACTAGTCGCAGGGAGCTCTGGGGCCAACGTCCTGACTTTC,CAISELGLVAGSSGANVLTF,TRBJ2-6,TRBV10-3,many,TRBD2
TGCAGTGCTAGTCCTATGATTGGGAGCTCCTACGAGCAGTACTTC,CSASPMIGSSYEQYF,TRBJ2-7,TRBV20-1,NA,NA
TGTGCCAGCAGCTTAGCTGCTAGCGGGATGTGGGATGAGCAGTTCTTC,CASSLAASGMWDEQFF,TRBJ2-1,TRBV11-2,few,TRBD2
TGTGCCAGCAGATCTCCCGGGACAGCCGTCCAAGAGACCCAGTACTTC,CASRSPGTAVQETQYF,TRBJ2-5,TRBV11-1,NA,TRBD1
TGTGCCAGCAGGGCTCCTCCGGGACAGGGCGGAGGTGGCTACACCTTC,CASRAPPGQGGGGYTF,TRBJ1-2,TRBV12-3/TRBV12-4,NA,TRBD1
TGTGCCAGCCGCCCCAATGCCTATAATTCACCCCTCCACTTT,CASRPNAYNSPLHF,TRBJ1-6,TRBV6-5,NA,NA
TGTGCCAGCAGTCCAACACAGGGGGCGTCTAACACTGAAGCTTTCTTT,CASSPTQGASNTEAFF,TRBJ1-1,TRBV28,NA,TRBD1
TGTGCCAGCACCAAAATTGGAGCTAACTATGGCTACACCTTC,CASTKIGANYGYTF,TRBJ1-2,TRBV6-5,NA,NA
TGTGCCAGCAGCCCCTACGGAGGGGACAGGGGAAACTACGAGCAGTACTTC,CASSPYGGDRGNYEQYF,TRBJ2-7,TRBV11-2,NA,TRBD1
TGCGCCAGCAGCCAAGATCCGGGAGGGGCCCAAGAGACCCAGTTCTTC,CASSQDPGGAQETQFF,TRBJ2-1,TRBV4-1,NA,TRBD2
TGTGCCAGCAGTGGCAGGGTGTTAAACTATGGCTACACCTTC,CASSGRVLNYGYTF,TRBJ1-2,TRBV12-3/TRBV12-4,NA,NA
TGTGCCACCAGCAGAGTTGATAGCGGGAGGTCGGATACGCAGTATTTT,CATSRVDSGRSDTQYF,TRBJ2-3,TRBV15,few,TRBD2
TGTGCCAGCTCACCAATTGGACAGGGGGTGACAGATACGCAGTATTTT,CASSPIGQGVTDTQYF,TRBJ2-3,TRBV18,few,TRBD1
TGTGCCAGCAGTTTACCCGATAACCGGGACAGGGTTAGGGAGCAGTACTTC,CASSLPDNRDRVREQYF,TRBJ2-7,TRBV27,few,TRBD1
TGTGCCAGCAGCCGGGACAGGTTTAGAGAAAAACTGTTTTTT,CASSRDRFREKLFF,TRBJ1-4,TRBV7-2,NA,TRBD1
TGTGCCAGCAGCACTAGCGGGGGGGCCGTAGGGGAGCTGTTTTTT,CASSTSGGAVGELFF,TRBJ2-2,TRBV9,NA,TRBD2
TGTGCCAGCAGCCCCAGTCGGGGGGGGTACTACGAGCAGTACTTC,CASSPSRGGYYEQYF,TRBJ2-7,TRBV7-2,NA,TRBD2
TGTGCCAGCAGTCGGGAGCGATCACCCCTCCACTTT,CASSRERSPLHF,TRBJ1-6,TRBV6-6,few,NA
TGTGCCAGCAGCTATTCTAGACTAGCGGAGTACTACGAGCAGTACTTC,CASSYSRLAEYYEQYF,TRBJ2-7,TRBV3-1,NA,TRBD2
TGTGCCAGCAGCGTAGTAGGAGGGGGCGGTTCTGAAGCTTTCTTT,CASSVVGGGGSEAFF,TRBJ1-1,TRBV9,NA,TRBD1
TGTGCCAGCAGTCTGCAAGCGGGAGGGCCGCATGAGCAGTACTTC,CASSLQAGGPHEQYF,TRBJ2-5,TRBV12-3/TRBV12-4,many,TRBD2
TGTGCCATCAGTGTAGGGCAAGAGACCCAGTACTTC,CAISVGQETQYF,TRBJ2-5,TRBV10-3,few,NA
TGTGCCACCAGTGATTGGCAGGGTGGGGGCTACAATGAGCAGTTCTTC,CATSDWQGGGYNEQFF,TRBJ2-1,TRBV24-1,NA,NA
TGTGCCAGCAGTGAACCGGGTTGGGGTGAGCAGTTCTTC,CASSEPGWGEQFF,TRBJ2-1,TRBV6-1,NA,NA
TGTGCCAGCAAACCAAGGGGCGGGACCTACGAGCAGTACTTC,CASKPRGGTYEQYF,TRBJ2-7,TRBV12-3/TRBV12-4,few,NA
TGTGCCAGCTCCCGTGACAGGGGACGCACTGAAGCTTTCTTT,CASSRDRGRTEAFF,TRBJ1-1,TRBV18,many,TRBD1
TGTGCCAGCAGCCCGACTCTGGGGGCTGGCTATGGCTACACCTTC,CASSPTLGAGYGYTF,TRBJ1-2,TRBV4-2,NA,NA
TGTACCAGCTCACCAGATACAAGCTATGGCTACACCTTC,CTSSPDTSYGYTF,TRBJ1-2,TRBV18,once,NA
TGTGCCAGCAGCTTAGGGACAGGGGACGATGAAAAACTGTTTTTT,CASSLGTGDDEKLFF,TRBJ1-4,TRBV13,NA,TRBD1
TGCGCCAGCAGCTTGAATAGCGGGAGTCGCAATGAGCAGTTCTTC,CASSLNSGSRNEQFF,TRBJ2-1,TRBV5-1,NA,TRBD2
TGTGCCAGCAGTCTCGGGACAGATGGGGAGACCCAGTACTTC,CASSLGTDGETQYF,TRBJ2-5,TRBV27,NA,TRBD1
TGTGCCAGCGCAACAGGGGATTATAGCAATCAGCCCCAGCATTTT,CASATGDYSNQPQHF,TRBJ1-5,TRBV6-1,once,TRBD1
TGCAGTCTCACAGGGCTCCGACGGGGCACAGATACGCAGTATTTT,CSLTGLRRGTDTQYF,TRBJ2-3,TRBV20-1,NA,NA
TGTGCCAGGGGGGAGGGCCTTAGCACAGATACGCAGTATTTT,CARGEGLSTDTQYF,TRBJ2-3,TRBV6-1,few,TRBD2
TGCGCCAGCAGCCATCTCCGGACAGGGTATTTCTACGAGCAGTACTTC,CASSHLRTGYFYEQYF,TRBJ2-7,TRBV4-1,NA,TRBD1
TGTGCCAGCAGCTCGGGACGGACAAATGAAAAACTGTTTTTT,CASSSGRTNEKLFF,TRBJ1-4,TRBV5-1,many,NA
TGTGCCAGCAGAGCCGGGACAGGGGCTGGAAACACCATATATTTT,CASRAGTGAGNTIYF,TRBJ1-3,TRBV2,NA,TRBD1
TGTGCCAGCAGAGCTCGACTAGCGGGAAATGAGCAGTTCTTC,CASRARLAGNEQFF,TRBJ2-1,TRBV6-2/TRBV6-3,NA,TRBD2
TGTGCCAGCAGGGGGACAGTTGGAAGTAAAGAGACCCAGTACTTC,CASRGTVGSKETQYF,TRBJ2-5,TRBV2,NA,TRBD1
TGTGCCAGCAGCCGCACTTATCAGAAAAGCACAGATACGCAGTATTTT,CASSRTYQKSTDTQYF,TRBJ2-3,TRBV6-5,few,NA
TGTGTTGTCCAGCGGGACTATGAGCAGTTCTTC,CVVQRDYEQFF,TRBJ2-1,TRBV12-5,NA,TRBD2
TGTGCTAGTGGTTGGATACTTGCGAGTGAAGCTTTCTTT,CASGWILASEAFF,TRBJ1-1,TRBV12-5,NA,NA
TGTGCCAGCAGTAGTACTAGCCTCAACACCGGGGAGCTGTTTTTT,CASSSTSLNTGELFF,TRBJ2-2,TRBV6-5,NA,NA
TGCGCCAGCAGCTTGGAAGGGAGGGCCAAAGCAGATACGCAGTATTTT,CASSLEGRAKADTQYF,TRBJ2-3,TRBV5-1,NA,TRBD2
TGCAGCGTTGAAAGGTCTGGGATTGAGACCCAGTACTTC,CSVERSGIETQYF,TRBJ2-5,TRBV29-1,NA,NA
TGTGCCAGCAGCCCCTCGGCGGAGAGGGAGCTGTTTTTT,CASSPSAERELFF,TRBJ2-2,TRBV9,NA,NA
TGTGCCAGCAGTTACTCGGGGACTGCAACCTACGCGCAGTACTTC,CASSYSGTATYAQYF,TRBJ2-5,TRBV6-5,NA,NA
TGTGCCAGCAGACCCCTAGGTAATGAGCAGTTCTTC,CASRPLGNEQFF,TRBJ2-1,TRBV28,NA,NA
TGTGCCAGCAGGGTCAACACGAACACTGAAGCTTTCTTT,CASRVNTNTEAFF,TRBJ1-1,TRBV25-1,NA,NA
TGTGCTAGTGGTTTCCTTGAGCAGTTCTTC,CASGFLEQFF,TRBJ2-1,TRBV12-5,few,NA
TGCAGTGCCCCGGGGAGTGGAGGGGCCAACGTCCTGACTTTC,CSAPGSGGANVLTF,TRBJ2-6,TRBV20-1,once,NA
TGTGCCAGCAGTTCCCGGGACACCGAGGGGTACTATGGCTACACCTTC,CASSSRDTEGYYGYTF,TRBJ1-2,TRBV6-4,NA,NA
TGCGCCAGCAGCCCGGGACAGGGGGCGATTTACACAGATACGCAGTATTTT,CASSPGQGAIYTDTQYF,TRBJ2-3,TRBV5-1,NA,TRBD1
TGTGCCAGCAGTTTAGCGCCGGGACAGGGTATCCACGAGCAGTACTTC,CASSLAPGQGIHEQYF,TRBJ2-7,TRBV12-3/TRBV12-4,once,TRBD1
TGTGCCAGCAGCCTCTGGGACAGGGGAGACTATGGCTACACCTTC,CASSLWDRGDYGYTF,TRBJ1-2,TRBV3-1,NA,TRBD1
TGTGCCAGCAGAGTCAACAGGGACCCGCACATTCAGTACTTC,CASRVNRDPHIQYF,TRBJ2-4,TRBV6-5,NA,NA
TGTGCCAGCAGTTACAAAACAGGGGGCTGGACAGATACGCAGTATTTT,CASSYKTGGWTDTQYF,TRBJ2-3,TRBV6-6,NA,TRBD1
TGCGCCAGCAGCTTGGGGACCGCCCCACGGGTAGATGGGCAGTTCTTC,CASSLGTAPRVDGQFF,TRBJ2-1,TRBV5-1,NA,NA